This T cell receptor beta chain was recorded in a study of cytomegalovirus exposure and HLA in healthy donors. Trimming pared 2 bases from V and 8 bases from J, leaving 15 bases between. The CDR3 has 14 amino acids. CDR1 LNHDA and CDR2 SQIVND come from the germline V gene (reference sequence). In regard to this clone: The antigen is not known.

Whole-study findings and limits: Later genetic work tied a missense DCLRE1C variant to beta-chain V and J trimming. An observed cluster of highly shared sequence variants was recorded as a likely sequencing artifact.

Vbeta (60) and Jbeta (13) primers were used in the PCR. Methods used by the authors: Roughly 11 million shared chains were among some 75 million unique TCR beta chains counted in a later analysis. Data came from immunoSEQ multiplex PCR; TCRdb stores just in-frame clones and leaves some out. V, J and clone size are those of that table, while D and trimming were read from the DNA. The sample table includes roughly 51,000 clones. The clonotype comes from a woman aged 35 to 49 in good health and CMV-seronegative. Sequenced material: PBMCs. The J gene is TRBJ1-2, the V gene TRBV19, with a possible D match to TRBD1 (5 bases). As DNA, the CDR3 is TGTGCCAGTAGTATACGGACAAACTTCAAGGGCTACACCTTC. Protein product: CASSIRTNFKGYTF.